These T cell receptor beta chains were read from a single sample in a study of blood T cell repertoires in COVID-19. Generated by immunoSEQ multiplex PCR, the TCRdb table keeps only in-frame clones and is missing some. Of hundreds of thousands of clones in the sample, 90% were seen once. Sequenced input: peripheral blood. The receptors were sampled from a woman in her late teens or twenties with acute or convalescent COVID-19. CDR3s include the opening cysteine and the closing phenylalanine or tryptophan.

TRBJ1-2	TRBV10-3	CAIGAGVYGYTF
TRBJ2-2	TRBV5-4	CASSVRAGELFF
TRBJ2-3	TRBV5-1	CASSLAATSVGTDTQYF
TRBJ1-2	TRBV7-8	CASGAGTNYGYTF
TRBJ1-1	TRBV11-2	CASSQGQGATWVDTEAFF
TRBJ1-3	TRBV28	CASSFFRDRWYF
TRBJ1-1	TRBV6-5	CASHPSTEAFF
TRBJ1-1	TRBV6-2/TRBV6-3	CASSSPSGGPFWDTEAFF
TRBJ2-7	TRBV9	CASSVDGGGAYEQYF
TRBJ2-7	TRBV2	CASSDRGLGEQYF
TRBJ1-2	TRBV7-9	CASTPALKGGYTF
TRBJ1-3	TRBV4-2	CASSRDRAGSGNTIYF
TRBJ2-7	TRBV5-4	CASSRSGSSYEQYF
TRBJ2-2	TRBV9	CASSVGGTGELFF
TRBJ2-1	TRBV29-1	CSVEDPGRSSYNEQFF
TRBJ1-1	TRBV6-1	CASSEWGTGGVWDTEAFF
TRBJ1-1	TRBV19	CASSMRGTEAFF
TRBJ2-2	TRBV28	CASSSVHGVTGELFF
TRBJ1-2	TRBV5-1	CASSLGGQGSGYTF
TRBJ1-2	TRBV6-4	CASSVSGRDNYGYTF
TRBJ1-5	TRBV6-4	CASSPTGTGTSSNQPQHF
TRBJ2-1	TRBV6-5	CASSPLAGVYNEQFF
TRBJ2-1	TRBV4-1	CASSQGVLDGGNEQFF
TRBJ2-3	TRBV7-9	CASSSPGTSTDTQYF
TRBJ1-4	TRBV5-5	CASRVGTADGKLFF
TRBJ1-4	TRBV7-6	CASSPGGQGGKLFF
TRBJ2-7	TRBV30	CAWSVQVYEQYF
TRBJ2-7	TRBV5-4	CASSFGGMLYEQYF
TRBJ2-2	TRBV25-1	CASSRVTGELFF
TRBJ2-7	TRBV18	CASSWGQETYEQYF